Below, one T cell receptor beta chain is given with its context. TCRdb re-analysed the 5' RACE reads in MiXCR, keeping a single row per CDR3 protein. The sample consists of more than 350,000 distinct CDR3 sequences, around a tenth of them appearing once. V lost 2 bases to trimming and J lost 7 bases, with 20 bases between them. CDR3 length: 16 residues. The germline CDR1 and CDR2 sequences are SEHNR and FQNEAQ (reference sequence). The data are from a study of T cells after yellow fever vaccination. This chain joins TRBV7-9 and TRBJ1-2, with D hard to call. This sequence was found in a man younger than 35 who received the YFV17D yellow fever vaccine. The sequencing used PBMCs, collected on the day of the first yellow fever vaccination. CDR3 sequence (DNA): TGTGCCAGCAGCTTAACCGAGGAGGCCTGGCTTGTTGGCTACACCTTC. Encoded protein: CASSLTEEAWLVGYTF.